These 20 T cell receptor beta chains were sequenced from one sample in a study of blood T cell repertoires in COVID-19. The data were produced by immunoSEQ multiplex PCR, yet TCRdb's version contains in-frame clones alone and is incomplete. The profile covers 50,000 to 70,000 clones, with around 90% appearing a single time and over 13% taken by the ten largest. Sequenced sample: peripheral blood. Receptor source: a human donor with active COVID-19. The donor label of this sample is uncertain.

The V gene is TRBV4-1, the J gene TRBJ2-1, with D possibly TRBD2 on 5 matching bases. Germline lookup yields CDR1 MGHRA and CDR2 YSYEKL. Trimming shortened V by 0 bases and J by 6 bases, and 12 bases separated the two germline ends. This CDR3 has 15 residues. CDR3 in DNA: TGCGCCAGCAGCCAAGATACCCTAGCTTCCAATGAGCAGTTCTTC. Its protein is CASSQDTLASNEQFF.

Only one count was recorded for this clone. The chain recombines TRBV24-1 with TRBJ2-5, with TRBD1 matching 8 bases. Trimming cost V 4 bases and J 4 bases; bases outside gene matches: 10. This CDR3 spans 16 amino acids. Germline V lookup: CDR1 KGHDR, CDR2 SFDVKD. DNA of the CDR3: TGTGCCACCAGTGAATCAGGACAGGGTGAGATAGAGACCCAGTACTTC. Protein product: CATSESGQGEIETQYF.

This sequence joins TRBV7-8 and TRBJ1-2, with D possibly matching TRBD1 (6 bases). In germline, CDR1 is SGHVS, CDR2 FQNEAQ. This CDR3 has 14 amino acids. Trimming shortened V by 5 bases and J by 6 bases, and 16 bases separated the two germline ends. CDR3 loop: CASSREARGNGYTF. The DNA for the CDR3 is TGTGCCAGCAGCCGCGAAGCGAGGGGGAATGGCTACACCTTC.

The V gene is TRBV7-9, the J gene TRBJ2-1; unclear D gene. The germline V and J ends were trimmed by 2 bases and 9 bases, with 8 bases remaining between them. Germline CDR1 and CDR2: SEHNR and FQNEAQ (reference sequence). This CDR3 comprises 12 residues. The CDR3 region has the DNA TGTGCCAGCAGCTTACCCGGTGGTGAGCAGTTCTTC. Translation: CASSLPGGEQFF.

V and J are TRBV7-2 and TRBJ2-4; D might be TRBD1 (6 bases). Per germline, CDR1 SGHTA and CDR2 FQGNSA. The CDR3 length is 16 residues. V gave up 5 bases and J gave up 0 bases, with 14 bases separating them. The CDR3 here is CASSQGPGRAKNIQYF. The DNA for the CDR3 is TGTGCCAGCAGCCAGGGGCCGGGGAGAGCCAAAAACATTCAGTACTTC.

V usage is TRBV10-3 and J usage is TRBJ2-7, with 9 bases matching TRBD1. The CDR3 is 14 residues long. V lost 7 bases to trimming and J lost 6 bases; unmatched junction nucleotides: 10. Looked up from germline, CDR1 is ENHRY and CDR2 is SYGVKD. CDR3 DNA sequence: TGTGCCATCACTCCCGGACAGGGGCCGGGCGAGCAGTACTTC. Its translation is CAITPGQGPGEQYF.

This chain connects TRBV27 to TRBJ2-7, with D possibly being TRBD1 (6 bases). Per germline, CDR1 MNHEY and CDR2 SMNVEV (reference sequence). The CDR3 consists of 15 residues. Trimming cost V 6 bases and J 4 bases, with 19 bases left between them. The CDR3 loop is CASRPRWTEPYEQYF. Written as DNA, the CDR3 is TGTGCCAGCAGACCCCGTTGGACAGAACCTTACGAGCAGTACTTC.

The V gene is TRBV7-2, the J gene TRBJ2-3; 8 bases align to TRBD2. V was pared by 2 bases and J by 1 base, with 2 bases of the junction left unmatched. The CDR3 has 15 amino acids. Germline V CDR1 and CDR2: SGHTA, FQGNSA. CDR3 sequence reads: CASSLTTSGTDTQYF. In DNA form, the CDR3 reads TGTGCCAGCAGCTTAACGACTAGCGGCACAGATACGCAGTATTTT.

The chain couples TRBV7-3 to TRBJ2-5, with 7 bases aligning to TRBD2. V shed 4 bases, J shed 5 bases, and the junction held 22 bases outside the gene matches. The CDR3 covers 19 residues. Germline V lookup: CDR1 SGHTA, CDR2 FQGTGA. CDR3 region: CASSSGLEMGPYGSETQYF. The CDR3 region has the DNA TGTGCCAGCAGCTCCGGACTAGAGATGGGGCCTTATGGATCGGAGACCCAGTACTTC.

The V call is TRBV5-6, the J call TRBJ1-4; 10 nucleotides align to TRBD1. Losses at the gene ends were 5 bases for V and 5 bases for J; bases not matched to a gene: 6. The length of the CDR3 is 15 residues. Germline V lookup: CDR1 SGHDT, CDR2 YYEEEE. Written as DNA, the CDR3 is TGTGCCAGCAGATCAATGGGACAGGGGAATGAAAAACTGTTTTTT. It is translated as CASRSMGQGNEKLFF.

V is TRBV6-2 or TRBV6-3 and J is TRBJ2-1; 9 nucleotides agree with TRBD2. Germline V CDR1 and CDR2: MNHEY, SVGEGT. The CDR3 contains 15 residues. After removal of 5 bases from V and 7 bases from J, the junction contained 9 bases not matched to a gene. This CDR3 reads CASSSGGNIPNEQFF. For the CDR3, the DNA is TGTGCCAGCAGTAGCGGGGGGAATATTCCAAATGAGCAGTTCTTC.

The chain joins TRBV18 to TRBJ2-3, with TRBD2 matching over 13 bases. V dropped 3 bases and J dropped 3; count of bases not matched to a gene: 9. CDR1 is KGHSH, CDR2 LQKENI, per germline. CDR3 length: 18 residues. This chain's CDR3 is CASSPPGLAGRGTDTQYF. The CDR3, as DNA: TGTGCCAGCTCACCCCCGGGACTAGCGGGGCGGGGGACAGATACGCAGTATTTT. Complete variable domain (other parts from reference TRBV18 and TRBJ2-3): NAGVMQNPRHLVRRRGQEARLRCSPMKGHSHVYWYRQLPEEGLKFMVYLQKENIIDESGMPKERFSAEFPKEGPSILRIQQVVRGDSAAYFCASSPPGLAGRGTDTQYFGPGTRLTVL.

This clone was picked up a small number of times. The genes are TRBV4-1 and TRBJ1-3, with a tentative D call TRBD1 (5 bases). Germline V gives CDR1 MGHRA, CDR2 YSYEKL. The CDR3 is 13 amino acids. V dropped 0 bases and J dropped 7 bases, with 7 bases sitting between them. The CDR3 nucleotides are TGCGCCAGCAGCCAAGATAGGGGCAACACCATATATTTT. Its translation is CASSQDRGNTIYF.

The chain is built from TRBV19 and TRBJ2-3; 7 positions agree with TRBD2. The CDR3 is made up of 17 amino acids. The trim removed 10 bases at V and 0 bases at J, leaving 16 bases unmatched. Per the germline V gene, CDR1 is LNHDA and CDR2 is SQIVND (reference sequence). The chain's CDR3 is CATRRGGSSASTDTQYF. Written as DNA, the CDR3 is TGTGCCACTCGGAGGGGCGGGAGTTCCGCTAGCACAGATACGCAGTATTTT.

The chain carries TRBV10-3 and TRBJ1-6, with D hard to call. The CDR3 loop spans 14 amino acids. V shed 7 bases and J shed 8 bases, with 15 bases lying between them. Per germline, CDR1 ENHRY and CDR2 SYGVKD. The DNA for the CDR3 is TGTGCCATCAAGCCCGACGGGGATCATTCACCCCTCCACTTT. Encoded protein: CAIKPDGDHSPLHF.

This rearrangement joins TRBV28 to TRBJ2-1, with a possible D match to TRBD1 (5 bases). The CDR3 extends over 15 amino acids. Between the trimmed V and J ends, which lost 3 bases and 7 bases, there was a span of 16 bases. Germline V gene sequence: CDR1 MDHEN, CDR2 SYDVKM. The CDR3 nucleotides read TGTGCCAGCAGTTTCTGGCAGGGAACTAAAAATGAGCAGTTCTTC. Its protein product is CASSFWQGTKNEQFF.

This clone was recorded only once. V and J are TRBV6-1 and TRBJ2-1, with D possibly being TRBD2 (5 bases). Germline CDR1 and CDR2: MNHNS and SASEGT. Trimming left V 0 bases short and J 15 bases short, with 15 bases between. This CDR3 spans 13 amino acids. The CDR3 reads CASSEAGGPRGFF. In DNA form, the CDR3 reads TGTGCCAGCAGTGAAGCCGGCGGACCCCGGGGGTTCTTC.

The rearrangement links TRBV10-3 to TRBJ2-7; a possible D gene is TRBD1 (6 bases). Germline V lookup: CDR1 ENHRY, CDR2 SYGVKD. CDR3 size: 13 residues. V was clipped by 0 bases and J by 6 bases, with 9 bases between them. CDR3 loop: CAISESRGFEQYV. The CDR3 DNA follows: TGTGCCATCAGTGAGTCGAGGGGGTTCGAGCAGTACGTC.

The chain uses TRBV19 and TRBJ2-1; 7 positions match TRBD2. Losses at the gene ends were 7 bases for V and 4 bases for J; bases not matched to a gene: 10. In germline, CDR1 is LNHDA, CDR2 SQIVND (reference sequence). This CDR3 has 15 amino acids. The CDR3 DNA sequence: TGTGCCAGTACTCCCCGACTAGCTGGGTACAATGAGCAGTTCTTC. This sequence encodes CASTPRLAGYNEQFF. Full variable domain (missing parts from reference TRBV19 and TRBJ2-1): DGGITQSPKYLFRKEGQNVTLSCEQNLNHDAMYWYRQDPGQGLRLIYYSQIVNDFQKGDIAEGYSVSREKKESFPLTVTSAQKNPTAFYLCASTPRLAGYNEQFFGPGTRLTVL.

This chain connects TRBV12-5 to TRBJ1-1; tentative D call: TRBD1 (5 bases). The CDR3 has 16 amino acids. In germline, CDR1 is LGHNT, CDR2 FRNRAP. V lost 1 base, J lost 5 bases, and 17 bases lay in between. As DNA, the CDR3 is TGTGCTAGTGGTTTGGGCATTGGGGCCAAGGGAACTGAAGCTTTCTTT. It encodes CASGLGIGAKGTEAFF.